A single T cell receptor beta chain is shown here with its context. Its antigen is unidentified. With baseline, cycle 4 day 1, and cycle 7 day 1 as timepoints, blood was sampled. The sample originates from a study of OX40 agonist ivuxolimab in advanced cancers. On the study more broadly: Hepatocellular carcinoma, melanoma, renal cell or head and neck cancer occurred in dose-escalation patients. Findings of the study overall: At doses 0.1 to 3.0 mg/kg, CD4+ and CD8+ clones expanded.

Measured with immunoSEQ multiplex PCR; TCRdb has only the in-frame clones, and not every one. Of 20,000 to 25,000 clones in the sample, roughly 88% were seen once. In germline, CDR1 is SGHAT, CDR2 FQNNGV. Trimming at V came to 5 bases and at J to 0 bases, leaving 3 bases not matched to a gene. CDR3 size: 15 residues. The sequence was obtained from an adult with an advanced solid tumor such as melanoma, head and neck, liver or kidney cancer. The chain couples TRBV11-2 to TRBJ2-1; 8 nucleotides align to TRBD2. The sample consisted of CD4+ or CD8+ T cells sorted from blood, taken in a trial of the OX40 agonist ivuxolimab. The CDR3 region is CASSLTSGSYNEQFF. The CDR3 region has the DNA TGTGCCAGCAGCCTAACTAGCGGCTCCTACAATGAGCAGTTCTTC.